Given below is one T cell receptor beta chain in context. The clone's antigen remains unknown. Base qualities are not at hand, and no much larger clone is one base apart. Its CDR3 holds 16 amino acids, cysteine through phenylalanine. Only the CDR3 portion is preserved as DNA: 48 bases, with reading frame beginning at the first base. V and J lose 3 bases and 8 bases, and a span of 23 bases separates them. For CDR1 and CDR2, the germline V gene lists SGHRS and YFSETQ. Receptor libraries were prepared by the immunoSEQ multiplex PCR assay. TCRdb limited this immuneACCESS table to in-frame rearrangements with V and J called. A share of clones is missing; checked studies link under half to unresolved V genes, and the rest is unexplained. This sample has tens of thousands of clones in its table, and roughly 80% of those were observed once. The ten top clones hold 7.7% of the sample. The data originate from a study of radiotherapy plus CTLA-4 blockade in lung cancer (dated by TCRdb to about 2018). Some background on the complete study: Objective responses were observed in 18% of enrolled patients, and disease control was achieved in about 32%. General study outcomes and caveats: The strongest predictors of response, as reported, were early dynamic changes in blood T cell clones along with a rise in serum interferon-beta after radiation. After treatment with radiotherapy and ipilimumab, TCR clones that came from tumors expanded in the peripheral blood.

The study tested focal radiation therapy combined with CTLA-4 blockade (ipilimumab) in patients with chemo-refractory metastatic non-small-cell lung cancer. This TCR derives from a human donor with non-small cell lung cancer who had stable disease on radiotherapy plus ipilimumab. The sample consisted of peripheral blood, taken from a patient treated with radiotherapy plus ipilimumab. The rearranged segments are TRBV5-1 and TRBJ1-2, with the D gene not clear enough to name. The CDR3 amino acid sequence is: CASSSGSGDLQRGYTF. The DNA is TGCGCCAGCAGCTCTGGCAGCGGGGATCTACAAAGGGGCTACACCTTC.